This T cell receptor (beta chain) was recovered during a study of T cell responses to AZD1222 COVID-19 vaccine. Regarding the study as a whole: Only five or six people who got AZD1222 tested seropositive at baseline. Close to half of all spike-specific TCRs reportedly target regions of the variants that are unmutated. Repertoire sampling was restricted to post-peak T cell response timepoints.

Second doses were pooled across both intervals (about 4 or about 12 weeks). About this clone: What it binds is unknown.

The table came from immunoSEQ multiplex PCR; TCRdb's copy has only in-frame clones and leaves some out. The data contain some 150,000 clones, roughly 90% of them singletons. After removal of 1 base from V and 4 bases from J, the junction contained 3 bases not matched to a gene. The germline V gene has CDR1 MNHNS and CDR2 SASEGT. The CDR3 contains 16 residues. The material sequenced was peripheral blood, taken 28 days after the second AZD1222 dose. The J gene is TRBJ2-1, the V gene TRBV6-1; TRBD2 matches 11 bases. This sequence originates from an adult who received the AZD1222 COVID-19 vaccine. CDR3 residues: CASSEETSGKYNEQFF. In DNA, the CDR3 is TGTGCCAGCAGTGAAGAGACTAGCGGGAAGTACAATGAGCAGTTCTTC.